This entry concerns a single T cell receptor beta chain. Its target is unknown. The genomic DNA of each subset was split evenly across several immunoSEQ plates. Repertoires were generated with immunoSEQ multiplex PCR, while TCRdb's copy carries only in-frame clones and drops some. The sample lists about 820,000 clones, approximately 92% occurring once. The entry originates in a study of shared clonotypes between healthy human individuals. Germline CDR1 and CDR2: MDHEN and SYDVKM. This CDR3 spans 16 amino acids. The V end was cut by 6 bases, the J end by 3 bases, with 20 bases between. Naive CD8 cells lacked CD45RO and underwent positive selection for CCR7, leaving out terminally differentiated effector memory CD45RA+ cells. Findings and limits, study-wide: Limitation of the genetic and exposure-history diversity represented came from the few donors. Several donors shared 5% to 5.5% of their naive CD4 clonotypes. What naive subsets generally showed was a larger estimated richness than memory subsets showed.

J is TRBJ1-2 and V is TRBV28; D unclear. This receptor was identified in a man younger than 45 in good health. What was sequenced was naive CD8+ T cells sorted from blood. The CDR3 is CASSTMPGQPDYGYTF. The CDR3 DNA is TGTGCCAGCAGCACTATGCCCGGGCAGCCCGACTATGGCTACACCTTC.